The table lists the clone carrying this T cell receptor beta chain with a count of one. This sample was included in a study of blood T cell repertoires in COVID-19. Study-wide background: The samples span acute and convalescent COVID-19 from the United States, Italy and Spain.

The germline gives CDR1 MNHEY, CDR2 SMNVEV (reference sequence). This CDR3 spans 13 amino acids. Trimming stripped 5 bases from V and 2 bases from J, with 10 bases between. In the original analysis: Amplified reference gene primers provided the basis for estimating nucleated cell counts. Clones were sequenced by immunoSEQ multiplex PCR, and TCRdb holds only the in-frame ones, with some missing. That table gives V, J and clone size, and the DNA gave D and trimming. Of about 80,000 clones in the sample, around 78% were seen once. Patients of the Seattle cohort, enrolled during active infection, were followed longitudinally.

The specimen sequenced was peripheral blood. The chain recombines TRBV27 with TRBJ2-7; unclear D gene. This sequence was found in a man in his sixties with COVID-19, enrolled during active disease. CDR3 protein: CASSTIAAYEQYF. The CDR3 region has the DNA TGTGCCAGCAGTACTATAGCAGCCTACGAGCAGTACTTC.